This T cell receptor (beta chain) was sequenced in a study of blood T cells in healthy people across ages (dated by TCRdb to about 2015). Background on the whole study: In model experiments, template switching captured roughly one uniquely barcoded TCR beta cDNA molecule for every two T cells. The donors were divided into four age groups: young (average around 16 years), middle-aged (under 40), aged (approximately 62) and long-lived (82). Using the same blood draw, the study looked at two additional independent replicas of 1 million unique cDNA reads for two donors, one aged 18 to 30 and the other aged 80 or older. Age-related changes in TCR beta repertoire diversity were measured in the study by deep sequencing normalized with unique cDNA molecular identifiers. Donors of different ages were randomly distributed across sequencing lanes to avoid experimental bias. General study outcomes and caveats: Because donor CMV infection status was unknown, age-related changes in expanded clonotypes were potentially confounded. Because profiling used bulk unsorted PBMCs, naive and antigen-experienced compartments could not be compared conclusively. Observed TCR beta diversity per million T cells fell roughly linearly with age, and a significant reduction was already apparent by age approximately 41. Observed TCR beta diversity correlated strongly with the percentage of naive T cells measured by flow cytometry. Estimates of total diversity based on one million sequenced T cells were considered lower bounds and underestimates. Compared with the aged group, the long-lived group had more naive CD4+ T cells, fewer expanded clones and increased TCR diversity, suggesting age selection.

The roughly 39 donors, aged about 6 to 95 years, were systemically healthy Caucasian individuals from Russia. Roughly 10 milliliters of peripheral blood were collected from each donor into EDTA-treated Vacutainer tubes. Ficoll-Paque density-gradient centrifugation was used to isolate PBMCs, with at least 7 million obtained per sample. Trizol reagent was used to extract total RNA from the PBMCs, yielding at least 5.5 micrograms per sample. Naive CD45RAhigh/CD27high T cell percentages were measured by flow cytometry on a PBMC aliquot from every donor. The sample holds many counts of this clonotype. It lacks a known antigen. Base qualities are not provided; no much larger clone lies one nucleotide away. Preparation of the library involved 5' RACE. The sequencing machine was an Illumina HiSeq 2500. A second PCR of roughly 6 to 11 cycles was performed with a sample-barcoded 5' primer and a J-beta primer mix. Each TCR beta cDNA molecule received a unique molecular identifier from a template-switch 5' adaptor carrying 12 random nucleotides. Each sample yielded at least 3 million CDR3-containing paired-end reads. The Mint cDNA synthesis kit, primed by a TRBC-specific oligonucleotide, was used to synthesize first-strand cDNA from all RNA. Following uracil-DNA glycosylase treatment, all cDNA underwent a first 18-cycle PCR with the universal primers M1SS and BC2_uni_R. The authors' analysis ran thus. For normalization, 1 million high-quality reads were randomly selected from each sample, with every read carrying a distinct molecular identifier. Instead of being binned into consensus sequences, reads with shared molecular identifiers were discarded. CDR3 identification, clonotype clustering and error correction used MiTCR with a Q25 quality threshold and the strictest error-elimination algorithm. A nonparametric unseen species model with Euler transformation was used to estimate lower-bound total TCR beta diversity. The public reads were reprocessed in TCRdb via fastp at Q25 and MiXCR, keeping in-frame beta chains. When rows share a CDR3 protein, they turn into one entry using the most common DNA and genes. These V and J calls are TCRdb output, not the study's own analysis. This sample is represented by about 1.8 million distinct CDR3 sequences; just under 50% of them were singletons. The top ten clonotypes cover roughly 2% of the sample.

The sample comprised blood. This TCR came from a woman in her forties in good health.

CDR3 protein: CASSSSGYEQYF. The bases read TGTGCCAGCAGCTCCTCGGGCTACGAGCAGTACTTC. Rearrangement joined TRBV7-2 to TRBJ2-7, with the D gene call left open. V lost 4 bases and J lost 3 bases; the stretch between them is 7 bases long. CDR1 and CDR2, looked up from the germline V gene, are SGHTA and FQGNSA. From the cysteine through the phenylalanine, the CDR3 covers 12 amino acids. Only CDR3 DNA remains: 36 bases, in frame from the first base.